The subject of this entry is one TCR beta chain. Trimming took off 5 bases at V and 7 bases at J, with 18 bases between the two ends. Germline V gives CDR1 MNHEY, CDR2 SMNVEV (reference sequence). The CDR3 sequence is 14 residues long. Through a sample-barcoded 5' primer and a J-beta primer mix, a second PCR was run for 7 to 11 cycles. TCRdb independently ran MiXCR on the 5' RACE reads; one entry per CDR3 protein. The sample shows 800,000 or so distinct CDR3 sequences, more than 20% of them seen only once. Donor samples were obtained from healthy Caucasian individuals from Russia, aged 6 to 90. With each sample, at least 6 micrograms of total RNA were extracted. This specimen belongs to a study of blood T cells in healthy people across ages. The sample also formed part of further work on T cells of mothers and their children. This second study says: Sample barcodes and 2-4 random nucleotides came from the second PCR's M1S primer.

Sequenced input: blood. The TCR was taken from a boy between 10 and 17 years old in good health. V and J are TRBV27 and TRBJ2-7; perhaps TRBD1 as D (6 bases). CDR3 sequence reads: CASSPGTPYGEQYF. DNA for the CDR3: TGTGCCAGCAGTCCGGGGACACCGTATGGGGAGCAGTACTTC.